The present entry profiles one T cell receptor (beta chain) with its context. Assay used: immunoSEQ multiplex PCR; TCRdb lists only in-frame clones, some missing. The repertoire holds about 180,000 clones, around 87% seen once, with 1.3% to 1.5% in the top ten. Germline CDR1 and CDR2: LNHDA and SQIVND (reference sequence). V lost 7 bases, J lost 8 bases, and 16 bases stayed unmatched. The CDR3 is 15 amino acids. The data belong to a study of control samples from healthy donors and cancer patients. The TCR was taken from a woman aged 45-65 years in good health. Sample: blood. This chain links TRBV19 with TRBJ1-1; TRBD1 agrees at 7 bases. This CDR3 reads CASKRGPLPTTEAFF. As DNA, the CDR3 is TGTGCCAGTAAGAGGGGGCCGCTCCCTACGACCGAAGCTTTCTTT. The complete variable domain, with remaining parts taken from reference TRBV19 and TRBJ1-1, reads DGGITQSPKYLFRKEGQNVTLSCEQNLNHDAMYWYRQDPGQGLRLIYYSQIVNDFQKGDIAEGYSVSREKKESFPLTVTSAQKNPTAFYLCASKRGPLPTTEAFFGQGTRLTVV.